The 18 T cell receptor beta chains below come from one sample, sequenced in a study of shared clonotypes between healthy human individuals (TCRdb year 2020). Preparation of the library involved the immunoSEQ multiplex PCR assay. Drawn from immuneACCESS, this table holds only the in-frame rearrangements with V and J called that TCRdb kept. Clones are partly lost; checked studies trace under half to an unresolved V gene and leave the rest unexplained. This sample gives 490,000 or so clones in total; around 78% of them show up just once. The top ten clones comprise 10% to 15% of the sample. The sequenced sample was PBMCs. The receptors derive from a woman between 40 and 50 years old in good health. Some clones in this sample may be carry-over from other donors' samples.

The chain links TRBV4-1 to TRBJ2-3; 7 bases are shared with TRBD2. The CDR3 has 17 amino acids. Germline V gives CDR1 MGHRA, CDR2 YSYEKL. V lost 2 bases to trimming and J lost 6 bases; unmatched junction nucleotides: 14. The DNA of the CDR3 is TGCGCCAGCAGCCAACGTATAGCGGGTGTTCCTCCGGATACGCAGTATTTT. It encodes CASSQRIAGVPPDTQYF.

The rearrangement joins TRBV2 to TRBJ1-1; D is uncertain. The ends were cut back, 0 bases at V and 1 base at J, with 6 bases in the middle. The CDR3 covers 14 residues. Germline lookup yields CDR1 SNHLY and CDR2 FYNNEI. The CDR3 here is CASSEAYRNTEAFF. CDR3 sequence (DNA): TGTGCCAGCAGTGAAGCCTATAGGAACACTGAAGCTTTCTTT.

The rearrangement links TRBV18 to TRBJ2-7; tentatively, D is TRBD1 (5 bases). Germline lookup yields CDR1 KGHSH and CDR2 LQKENI. Trimming left V 3 bases short and J 0 bases short, with 12 bases between. This CDR3 is 15 amino acids long. The CDR3: CASSPGQVNSYEQYF. The DNA of the CDR3 is TGTGCCAGCTCACCGGGGCAGGTGAACTCCTACGAGCAGTACTTC.

Turning to this clone: Other DNA sequences in the sample encode the same CDR3. V is TRBV18 and J is TRBJ2-5, with TRBD1 identical over 9 bases. The germline gives CDR1 KGHSH, CDR2 LQKENI. The CDR3 length is 14 residues. V lost 2 bases, J lost 2 bases, and 0 bases stayed unmatched. The CDR3 nucleotides are TGTGCCAGCTCACCAGGACAGGGGCAAGAGACCCAGTACTTC. As protein: CASSPGQGQETQYF.

The gene calls are TRBV6-5 and TRBJ2-1; 12 nucleotides agree with TRBD2. In germline, CDR1 is MNHEY, CDR2 SVGAGI. This CDR3 is 15 amino acids long. V dropped 7 bases and J dropped 9; count of bases not matched to a gene: 10. This CDR3 is CASNSESTSGSEQFF. CDR3 DNA sequence: TGTGCCAGCAATAGTGAGTCGACTAGCGGGAGTGAGCAGTTCTTC.

The rearrangement joins TRBV20-1 to TRBJ1-1; D gene unclear. The length of the CDR3 is 11 residues. V shed 6 bases and J shed 3 bases, with 8 bases lying between them. Per the germline V gene, CDR1 is DFQATT and CDR2 is SNEGSKA (reference sequence). CDR3 loop: CSATTDTEAFF. The CDR3, as DNA: TGCAGTGCAACTACAGACACTGAAGCTTTCTTT.

This clone was detected a few times. For the CDR3, the DNA is TGTGCCAGCTCACCTGGACAAAGCTACTACGAGCAGTACTTC. Translated: CASSPGQSYYEQYF. V and J are TRBV18 and TRBJ2-7, with a possible D match to TRBD1 (5 bases). V was cut by 3 bases and J by 3 bases, with 12 bases left in between. The CDR3 has 14 amino acids. The germline V gene has CDR1 KGHSH and CDR2 LQKENI.

V is TRBV28 and J is TRBJ2-1, with 9 bases lining up with TRBD1. Trimming removed 5 bases from V and 3 bases from J; junction bases left unmatched: 8. Germline V CDR1 and CDR2: MDHEN, SYDVKM. This CDR3 is 16 amino acids long. The DNA of the CDR3 is TGTGCCAGCAGTCGGGGCCGGGACAGGGACTACAATGAGCAGTTCTTC. Translating it yields CASSRGRDRDYNEQFF.

The chain employs TRBV5-1 and TRBJ1-2; the D gene is possibly TRBD1 (6 bases). Germline V gene sequence: CDR1 SGHRS, CDR2 YFSETQ. Trimming shortened V by 2 bases and J by 4 bases, and 12 bases separated the two germline ends. The CDR3 runs 14 residues. CDR3 sequence (DNA): TGCGCCAGCAGCTTACAGGGTAATGGCTATGGCTACACCTTC. Amino acids: CASSLQGNGYGYTF.

The gene calls are TRBV11-3 and TRBJ1-6; the D gene is possibly TRBD1 (6 bases). The CDR3 is 15 residues long. Germline V CDR1 and CDR2: SGHNT, YENEEA. Trimming took 4 bases from V and 10 from J, leaving 17 bases between them. The CDR3 nucleotides read TGTGCCAGCAGCTCAGAAGGGGGACCGGGATCACCCCTCCACTTT. It codes for CASSSEGGPGSPLHF.

Concerning this clone: The final CDR3 position lacks the conserved phenylalanine or tryptophan, pointing to a likely read error. The rearrangement links TRBV7-2 to TRBJ1-4, with a possible D match to TRBD1 (6 bases). CDR3 length equals 16 residues. Per the germline V gene, CDR1 is SGHTA and CDR2 is FQGNSA. V shed 2 bases and J shed 8 bases, with 18 bases lying between them. In DNA, the CDR3 is TGTGCCAGCAGCTTATTCCCGGGGGGCTCGGGAGAAAAACTGTTTCTT. It yields the protein CASSLFPGGSGEKLFL.

This clone was counted a few times. This rearrangement joins TRBV4-2 to TRBJ2-1; no firm D call. Per the germline V gene, CDR1 is LGHNA and CDR2 is YNFKEQ. This CDR3 has 16 amino acids. Trimming removed 0 bases from V and 1 base from J, with 10 bases in between. The CDR3 protein is CASSQDGQPSYNEQFF. The CDR3 bases are TGTGCCAGCAGCCAAGACGGCCAGCCTTCCTACAATGAGCAGTTCTTC.

This chain links TRBV19 with TRBJ1-3, with D possibly matching TRBD1 (6 bases). The CDR3 has 16 residues. Germline CDR1 LNHDA, CDR2 SQIVND (reference sequence). V shed 3 bases and J shed 2 bases, with 14 bases lying between them. CDR3 sequence: CASSIGRGAAGNTIYF. The CDR3 DNA follows: TGTGCCAGTAGTATCGGCAGGGGAGCTGCTGGAAACACCATATATTTT.

For this clone: A clone one base away is much larger, so this may be a read error. It is unclear where the CDR3 begins or ends on the DNA, so no DNA is shown, and the CDR3 is as TCRdb lists it. The sample contains more than one DNA sequence encoding this CDR3. The chain recombines TRBV5-6 with TRBJ1-3. A total of 14 residues make up the CDR3, ends included. Germline CDR1 is SGHDT and CDR2 is YYEEEE. The CDR3 protein is CASRTWGRGNTIYF.

The sample holds one count of this clone. The J gene is TRBJ2-7, the V gene TRBV18, with D uncertain. Trimming left V 2 bases short and J 6 bases short, with 20 bases between. This CDR3 contains 16 residues. CDR1 is KGHSH, CDR2 LQKENI, per germline. For the CDR3, the DNA is TGTGCCAGCTCACCAGGAGTCGGTAGCTTGGGCCGCGAGCAGTACTTC. Its protein product is CASSPGVGSLGREQYF.

J is TRBJ2-7 and V is TRBV7-8; 7 bases map to TRBD2. The CDR3 contains 15 residues. J gave up 2 bases and V 3 bases, and 7 bases lay outside the gene matches. Germline V gene data show CDR1 as SGHVS and CDR2 as FQNEAQ. The DNA of the CDR3 is TGTGCCAGCAGCTTGACCCCCGGGAGGACCTACGAGCAGTACTTC. It is translated as CASSLTPGRTYEQYF.

This chain joins TRBV15 and TRBJ2-5, with 9 bases identical to TRBD2. CDR1 is LNHNV and CDR2 is YYDKDF in the germline V gene (reference sequence). Losses at the gene ends were 0 bases for V and 4 bases for J; bases not matched to a gene: 3. The CDR3 has 15 residues. CDR3: CATSRDSGRGETQYF. CDR3 in DNA: TGTGCCACCAGCAGAGATAGCGGGAGAGGAGAGACCCAGTACTTC.

The chain combines TRBV10-3 with TRBJ2-7; 9 nucleotides agree with TRBD1. Germline loops: CDR1 ENHRY, CDR2 SYGVKD. The CDR3 runs 13 residues. V trimming: 6 bases; J trimming: 5 bases; junction bases outside the gene matches: 5. The CDR3 is CAIRKQGADEQYF. The CDR3 DNA sequence: TGTGCCATCAGAAAACAGGGGGCCGACGAGCAGTACTTC.